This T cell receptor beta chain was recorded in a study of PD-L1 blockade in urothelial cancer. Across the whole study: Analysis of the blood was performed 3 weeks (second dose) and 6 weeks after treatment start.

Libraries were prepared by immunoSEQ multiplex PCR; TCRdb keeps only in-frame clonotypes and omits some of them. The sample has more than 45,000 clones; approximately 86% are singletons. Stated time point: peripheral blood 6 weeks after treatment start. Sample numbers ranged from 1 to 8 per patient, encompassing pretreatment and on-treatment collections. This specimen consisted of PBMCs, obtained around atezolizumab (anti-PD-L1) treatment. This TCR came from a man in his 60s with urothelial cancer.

The CDR3 protein is CASSESGGLGNEQFF. CDR3 sequence (DNA): TGCGCCAGCAGTGAGTCGGGAGGATTAGGAAATGAGCAGTTCTTC. The chain links TRBV10-1 to TRBJ2-1; D might be TRBD2 (6 bases). This CDR3 has 15 residues. The germline gives CDR1 WNHNN, CDR2 SYGVQD (reference sequence). Trimming removed 0 bases at V and 7 bases at J, with 13 bases between.